The 31 T cell receptor beta chains listed next were all sequenced from one sample in a study of cytomegalovirus exposure and HLA in healthy donors. PCR involved 60 Vbeta and 13 Jbeta primers. The repertoire was sequenced with immunoSEQ multiplex PCR; TCRdb's copy has only in-frame clones and lacks some. The profile shows under 200,000 clones, over 70% of them singletons. Sequencing used PBMCs. Receptor source: a male donor in good health and CMV-seropositive.

The chain uses TRBV4-1 and TRBJ1-4; 10 nucleotides line up with TRBD1. This CDR3 is built from 15 residues. With V trimmed by 4 bases and J by 10 bases, 9 bases remained unmatched. CDR1 and CDR2 (germline): MGHRA, YSYEKL. The CDR3 reads CASSRPGDRGRKLFF. For the CDR3, the DNA is TGCGCCAGCAGCCGGCCGGGGGACAGGGGTAGAAAACTGTTTTTT.

The chain uses TRBV11-2 and TRBJ2-3, with 7 bases that match TRBD2. Germline CDR1 reads SGHAT; CDR2 reads FQNNGV. The CDR3 loop spans 16 amino acids. Trimming at V came to 5 bases and at J to 6 bases, leaving 14 bases not matched to a gene. CDR3 region: CASSTRRLAAGDTQYF. The CDR3 bases are TGTGCCAGCAGCACCCGAAGACTAGCCGCCGGGGATACGCAGTATTTT.

This clone was seen a single time. V and J are TRBV5-4 and TRBJ1-2; 8 nucleotides agree with TRBD1. Germline V gives CDR1 SGHNT, CDR2 YYREEE (reference sequence). V shed 5 bases, J shed 4 bases, and the junction held 4 bases outside the gene matches. The CDR3 has 13 residues. The CDR3 spells CASSRDRSYGYTF. The CDR3 coding sequence is TGTGCCAGCAGTCGGGACAGGAGCTATGGCTACACCTTC.

The V call is TRBV5-1, the J call TRBJ2-5; D is unclear. Germline V CDR1 and CDR2: SGHRS, YFSETQ. Trimming shortened V by 0 bases and J by 5 bases, and 5 bases separated the two germline ends. The CDR3 loop spans 12 amino acids. The CDR3: CASSLARETQYF. For the CDR3, the DNA is TGCGCCAGCAGCTTGGCCCGGGAGACCCAGTACTTC.

The V call is TRBV2, the J call TRBJ1-3; the D is unclear. The germline V and J ends were trimmed by 5 bases and 0 bases, with 14 bases remaining between them. This CDR3 spans 16 amino acids. CDR1 and CDR2 (germline): SNHLY, FYNNEI. Here the CDR3 DNA reads TGTGCCAGCAGTTACCCGACACTGAGCTCTGGAAACACCATATATTTT. Its translation: CASSYPTLSSGNTIYF.

This clone came up a few times. V gene TRBV6-5 combines with J gene TRBJ2-7; D is perhaps TRBD1 (5 bases). Germline V gives CDR1 MNHEY, CDR2 SVGAGI. Trimming shortened V by 10 bases and J by 4 bases, and 20 bases separated the two germline ends. The CDR3 is 14 residues long. Written as DNA, the CDR3 is TGTGCCACCTGGGGCCCATCGTCCCTTTACGAGCAGTACTTC. It codes for CATWGPSSLYEQYF.

This clone occurred once. V is TRBV7-2 and J is TRBJ2-7; perhaps TRBD2 as D (6 bases). The CDR3 covers 16 residues. V gave up 3 bases and J gave up 3 bases, with 18 bases separating them. CDR1 is SGHTA, CDR2 FQGNSA, per germline. DNA for the CDR3: TGTGCCAGCAGCTTTAGGACTATTGGACCGTACTACGAGCAGTACTTC. Amino acids: CASSFRTIGPYYEQYF.

The chain links TRBV5-1 to TRBJ1-1; TRBD1 might be the D (5 bases). The length of the CDR3 is 14 residues. The germline V and J ends were trimmed by 2 bases and 0 bases, with 8 bases remaining between them. Germline CDR1 reads SGHRS; CDR2 reads YFSETQ. As DNA, the CDR3 is TGCGCCAGCAGCTTCAGGGCGGTGAACACTGAAGCTTTCTTT. Protein product: CASSFRAVNTEAFF.

The genes are TRBV6-5 and TRBJ1-1; D is uncertain. The CDR3 runs 12 residues. The ends were cut back, 4 bases at V and 3 bases at J, with 6 bases in the middle. CDR1 and CDR2 (germline): MNHEY, SVGAGI. This chain's CDR3 is CASSSSYTEAFF. In nucleotides, the CDR3 is TGTGCCAGCAGTTCAAGCTACACTGAAGCTTTCTTT.

This clone has a handful of counts. The V and J genes are TRBV5-6 and TRBJ2-1; TRBD2 matches at 9 bases. Losses at the gene ends were 5 bases for V and 9 bases for J; bases not matched to a gene: 18. The germline V gene encodes CDR1 SGHDT and CDR2 YYEEEE. CDR3 size: 17 residues. CDR3: CASSREAGGALWGEQFF. In DNA form, the CDR3 reads TGTGCCAGCAGTAGGGAGGCGGGGGGGGCCCTTTGGGGTGAGCAGTTCTTC.

The gene calls are TRBV27 and TRBJ1-2; D uncertain. The CDR3 totals 13 residues. Trimming pared 4 bases from V and 8 bases from J, leaving 14 bases between. Per germline, CDR1 MNHEY and CDR2 SMNVEV (reference sequence). The CDR3 reads CASSSLLWRGYTF. CDR3 sequence (DNA): TGTGCCAGCAGTTCCCTCCTCTGGCGGGGCTACACCTTC.

The CDR3 region has the DNA TGTGCCAGCAGCTTCGGACTAGCGGGGATAGGCGAGCAGTACTTC. Translation gives CASSFGLAGIGEQYF. This rearrangement joins TRBV7-3 to TRBJ2-7; 12 positions agree with TRBD2. The trim removed 3 bases at V and 6 bases at J, leaving 6 bases unmatched. CDR3 length: 15 amino acids. Germline CDR1 is SGHTA and CDR2 is FQGTGA.

The J gene is TRBJ2-6, the V gene TRBV5-6; TRBD1 aligns across 10 bases. The trim removed 4 bases at V and 1 base at J, leaving 8 bases unmatched. CDR1 and CDR2 (germline): SGHDT, YYEEEE. This CDR3 comprises 18 residues. In DNA form, the CDR3 reads TGTGCCAGCAGCCCTGCGGGACAGGGGACTTCTGGGGCCAACGTCCTGACTTTC. Amino acid sequence: CASSPAGQGTSGANVLTF.

In its sample, this clone was seen a few times. The genes are TRBV6-1 and TRBJ1-6; TRBD1 aligns across 7 bases. J gave up 7 bases and V 3 bases, and 6 bases lay outside the gene matches. The CDR3 consists of 15 residues. CDR1 and CDR2 from the germline V gene are MNHNS and SASEGT. CDR3 protein: CASSEVHRGNSPLHF. The DNA of the CDR3 is TGTGCCAGCAGTGAGGTTCACAGGGGAAATTCACCCCTCCACTTT.

This sequence joins TRBV6-5 and TRBJ2-7; TRBD1 might be the D (6 bases). The CDR3 extends over 14 amino acids. Germline V gene data show CDR1 as MNHEY and CDR2 as SVGAGI. The germline V and J ends were trimmed by 6 bases and 5 bases, with 17 bases remaining between them. CDR3 amino acids: CASSLRTVSDEQYF. CDR3 in DNA: TGTGCCAGCAGCCTCCGGACAGTTTCGGACGAGCAGTACTTC.

The chain has TRBV9 and TRBJ2-7; 9 positions agree with TRBD1. CDR1 and CDR2 from the germline V gene are SGDLS and YYNGEE. V dropped 0 bases and J dropped 5; count of bases not matched to a gene: 6. This CDR3 has 15 amino acids. CDR3 in DNA: TGTGCCAGCAGCGTAGCTTCACGGACAGGGGACGAGCAGTACTTC. It encodes CASSVASRTGDEQYF.

This clone occurred a few times. V gene TRBV2 combines with J gene TRBJ1-4; 9 nucleotides line up with TRBD1. CDR3 size: 16 residues. Germline V lookup: CDR1 SNHLY, CDR2 FYNNEI. The ends lost 7 bases at V and 7 bases at J; junction bases unmatched: 13. The CDR3: CASTPGQGGEGEKLFF. The CDR3 coding sequence is TGTGCCAGCACTCCGGGACAGGGAGGAGAAGGTGAAAAACTGTTTTTT.

The V call is TRBV11-2, the J call TRBJ1-2; 7 bases are a match to TRBD1. This CDR3 is built from 16 residues. J lost 6 bases, V lost 4 bases, and 14 bases had no gene match. The germline V gene encodes CDR1 SGHAT and CDR2 FQNNGV. The CDR3 sequence is CASSSARGRREDGYTF. CDR3 nucleotide sequence: TGTGCCAGCAGCTCAGCCAGGGGGAGGCGGGAAGATGGCTACACCTTC.

J is TRBJ1-1 and V is TRBV2; D gene unclear. Germline loops: CDR1 SNHLY, CDR2 FYNNEI. The CDR3 extends over 14 amino acids. Trimming left V 1 base short and J 1 base short, with 7 bases between. The CDR3 reads CASSEDWANTEAFF. The CDR3 DNA reads as TGTGCCAGCAGTGAAGACTGGGCGAACACTGAAGCTTTCTTT.

The V call is TRBV19, the J call TRBJ2-4, with 8 bases identical to TRBD1. Trimming removed 3 bases from V and 8 bases from J; junction bases left unmatched: 0. Germline lookup yields CDR1 LNHDA and CDR2 SQIVND (reference sequence). This CDR3 has 12 amino acids. CDR3 in DNA: TGTGCCAGTAGTATGGGACAGGACATTCAGTACTTC. It codes for CASSMGQDIQYF.

The chain links TRBV19 to TRBJ1-2; D may be TRBD1 (5 bases). Germline CDR1 and CDR2: LNHDA and SQIVND (reference sequence). The V end was cut by 3 bases, the J end by 8 bases, with 16 bases between. CDR3 length: 14 residues. CDR3 in amino acids: CASSIRPGVAGYTF. CDR3 nucleotides: TGTGCCAGTAGTATCCGCCCGGGGGTTGCGGGCTACACCTTC.

The chain is built from TRBV5-3 and TRBJ2-3; 8 bases are shared with TRBD2. TRBV5-3 is labeled an ORF, and its function is uncertain. This CDR3 is 17 amino acids long. With 4 bases clipped from V and 3 bases from J, the junction kept 13 bases outside the gene matches. Here the CDR3 reads CARSAEGSGGNTDTQYF. The CDR3 DNA reads TGTGCCAGAAGCGCCGAGGGGAGCGGGGGTAATACAGATACGCAGTATTTT.

The rearrangement links TRBV15 to TRBJ2-3, with 7 bases aligning to TRBD1. The J segment lost 4 bases and the V segment lost 8 bases, leaving 3 bases of the junction unmatched. Germline values: CDR1 LNHNV, CDR2 YYDKDF (reference sequence). The length of the CDR3 is 12 residues. CDR3: CATAQGSDTQYF. The CDR3, as DNA: TGTGCCACCGCACAGGGGTCAGATACGCAGTATTTT.

The chain recombines TRBV10-1 with TRBJ2-5; TRBD2 is a possible D gene (6 bases). The CDR3 covers 14 residues. Germline loops: CDR1 WNHNN, CDR2 SYGVQD (reference sequence). The V end was cut by 6 bases, the J end by 4 bases, with 15 bases between. In DNA form, the CDR3 reads TGCGCCAGCAGCCCAGGTGGAGGGGTAGAGACCCAGTACTTC. The encoded protein is CASSPGGGVETQYF.

The rearrangement links TRBV27 to TRBJ1-2; D possibly corresponds to TRBD1 (6 bases). Trimming removed 0 bases at V and 3 bases at J, with 11 bases between. The CDR3 length is 15 residues. Germline CDR1 is MNHEY and CDR2 is SMNVEV (reference sequence). CDR3: CASSLSGGADYGYTF. CDR3 DNA sequence: TGTGCCAGCAGTTTATCGGGGGGGGCGGACTATGGCTACACCTTC.

CDR3 sequence: CASIELGGTYEQYF. DNA of the CDR3: TGTGCCAGCATCGAATTGGGGGGAACCTACGAGCAGTACTTC. V is TRBV6-5 and J is TRBJ2-7; D is perhaps TRBD2 (6 bases). The CDR3 totals 14 residues. CDR1 is MNHEY and CDR2 is SVGAGI in the germline V gene. V lost 7 bases and J 2 bases, leaving 15 bases between the germline ends.

This clone occurred a few times. The CDR3 here is CASSAGLAGTDTQYF. In nucleotides, the CDR3 is TGTGCCAGCAGCGCGGGACTAGCAGGCACAGATACGCAGTATTTT. The chain couples TRBV11-3 to TRBJ2-3; 9 positions agree with TRBD2. CDR3 size: 15 residues. J was trimmed by 1 base and V by 5 bases; bases with no gene match: 4. CDR1 is SGHNT, CDR2 YENEEA, per germline. Full variable domain (outside the CDR3, taken from reference TRBV11-3 and TRBJ2-3): EAGVVQSPRYKIIEKKQPVAFWCNPISGHNTLYWYLQNLGQGPELLIRYENEEAVDDSQLPKDRFSAERLKGVDSTLKIQPAELGDSAVYLCASSAGLAGTDTQYFGPGTRLTVL.

The rearrangement links TRBV5-5 to TRBJ1-6; the match to TRBD1 covers 9 bases. From germline, CDR1 is SGHKS and CDR2 YYEKEE (reference sequence). The CDR3 runs 14 residues. Trimming at V came to 2 bases and at J to 10 bases, leaving 4 bases not matched to a gene. The CDR3 DNA sequence: TGTGCCAGCAGCTTAGGACAGGGGAGATCACCCCTCCACTTT. This sequence encodes CASSLGQGRSPLHF.

The chain carries TRBV30 and TRBJ1-2; 10 bases align to TRBD1. Germline V gene sequence: CDR1 GTSNPN, CDR2 SVGIG (reference sequence). Unmatched junction bases numbered 11, after V lost 2 bases and J lost 8 bases. This CDR3 has 15 residues. The CDR3 region has the DNA TGTGCCTGGAGTCGTACCGGGACAGGGGATTTCGGCTACACCTTC. Amino acids: CAWSRTGTGDFGYTF.

The CDR3 region is CASRRTSLLYEQYF. The CDR3 region has the DNA TGTGCCAGCAGGCGGACTAGCTTACTCTACGAGCAGTACTTC. V and J are TRBV2 and TRBJ2-7; 8 nucleotides line up with TRBD2. V was pared by 6 bases and J by 3 bases, with 7 bases of the junction left unmatched. This CDR3 contains 14 residues. The germline gives CDR1 SNHLY, CDR2 FYNNEI.

The rearrangement links TRBV7-2 to TRBJ2-5; 12 bases line up with TRBD2. This CDR3 region has 16 residues. V lost 1 base to trimming and J lost 7 bases; unmatched junction nucleotides: 7. Germline values: CDR1 SGHTA, CDR2 FQGNSA. CDR3 region: CASSLGLAGGHGTQYF. The DNA for the CDR3 is TGTGCCAGCAGCTTAGGCCTAGCGGGGGGGCACGGGACCCAGTACTTC.